This T cell receptor (beta chain) was sequenced for a study of control samples from healthy donors and cancer patients. Profiled with immunoSEQ multiplex PCR; TCRdb holds only in-frame clones, not every one. The sample yields around 94,000 clones, just over 90% seen once. The CDR3 has 14 residues. The V end lost 8 bases, the J end lost 4 bases, and 17 bases lay between the germline ends. CDR1 is PRHDT and CDR2 is FYEKMQ in the germline V gene (reference sequence). Sequenced sample: blood. The chain combines TRBV13 with TRBJ2-5; D tentatively fits TRBD1 or TRBD2 (5 bases each). This sequence originates from a woman aged 18-29 years in good health. CDR3 sequence reads: CASQRQGEGETQYF. The DNA for the CDR3 is TGTGCCAGCCAGCGGCAGGGCGAGGGAGAGACCCAGTACTTC.